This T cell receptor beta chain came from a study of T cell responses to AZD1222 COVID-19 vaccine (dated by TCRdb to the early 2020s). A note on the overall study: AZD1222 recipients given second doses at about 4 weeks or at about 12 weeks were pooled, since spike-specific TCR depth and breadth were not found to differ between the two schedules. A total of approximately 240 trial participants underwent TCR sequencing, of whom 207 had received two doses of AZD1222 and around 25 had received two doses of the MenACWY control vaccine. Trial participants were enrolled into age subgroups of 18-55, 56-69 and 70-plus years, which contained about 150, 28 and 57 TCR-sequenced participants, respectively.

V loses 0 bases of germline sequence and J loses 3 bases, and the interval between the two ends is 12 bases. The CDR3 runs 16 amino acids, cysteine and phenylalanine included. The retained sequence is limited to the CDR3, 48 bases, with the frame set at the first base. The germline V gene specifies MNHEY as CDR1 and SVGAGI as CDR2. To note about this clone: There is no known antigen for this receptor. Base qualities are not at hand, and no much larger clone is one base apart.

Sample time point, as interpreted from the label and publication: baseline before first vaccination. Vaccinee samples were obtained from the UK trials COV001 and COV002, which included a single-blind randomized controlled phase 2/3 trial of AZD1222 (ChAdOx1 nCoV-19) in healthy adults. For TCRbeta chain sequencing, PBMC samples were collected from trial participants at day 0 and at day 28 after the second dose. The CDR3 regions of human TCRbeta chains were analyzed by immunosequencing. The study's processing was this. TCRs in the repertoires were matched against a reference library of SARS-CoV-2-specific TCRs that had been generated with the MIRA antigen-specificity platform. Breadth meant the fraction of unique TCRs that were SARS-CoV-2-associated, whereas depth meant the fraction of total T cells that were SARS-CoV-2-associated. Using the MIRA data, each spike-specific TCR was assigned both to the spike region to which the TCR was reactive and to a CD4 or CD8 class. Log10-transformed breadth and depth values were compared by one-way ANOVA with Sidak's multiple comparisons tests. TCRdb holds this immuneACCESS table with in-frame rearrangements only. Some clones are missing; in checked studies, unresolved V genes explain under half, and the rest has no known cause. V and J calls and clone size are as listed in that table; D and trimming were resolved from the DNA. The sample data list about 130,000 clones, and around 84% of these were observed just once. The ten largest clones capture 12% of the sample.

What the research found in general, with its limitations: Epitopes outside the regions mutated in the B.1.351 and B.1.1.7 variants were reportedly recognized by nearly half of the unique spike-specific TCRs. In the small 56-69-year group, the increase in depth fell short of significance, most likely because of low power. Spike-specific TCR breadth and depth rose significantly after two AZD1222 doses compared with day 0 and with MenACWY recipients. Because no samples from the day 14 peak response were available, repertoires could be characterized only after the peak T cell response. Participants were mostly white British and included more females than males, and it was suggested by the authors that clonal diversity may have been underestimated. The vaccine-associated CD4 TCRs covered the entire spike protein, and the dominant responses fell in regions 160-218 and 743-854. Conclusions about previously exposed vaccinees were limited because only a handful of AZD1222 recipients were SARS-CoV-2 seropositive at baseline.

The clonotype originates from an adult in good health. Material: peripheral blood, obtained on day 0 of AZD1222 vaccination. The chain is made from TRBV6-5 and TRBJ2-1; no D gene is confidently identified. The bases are TGTGCCAGCAGTTACTCGATGCAGGTTCACTACAATGAGCAGTTCTTC. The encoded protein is CASSYSMQVHYNEQFF.